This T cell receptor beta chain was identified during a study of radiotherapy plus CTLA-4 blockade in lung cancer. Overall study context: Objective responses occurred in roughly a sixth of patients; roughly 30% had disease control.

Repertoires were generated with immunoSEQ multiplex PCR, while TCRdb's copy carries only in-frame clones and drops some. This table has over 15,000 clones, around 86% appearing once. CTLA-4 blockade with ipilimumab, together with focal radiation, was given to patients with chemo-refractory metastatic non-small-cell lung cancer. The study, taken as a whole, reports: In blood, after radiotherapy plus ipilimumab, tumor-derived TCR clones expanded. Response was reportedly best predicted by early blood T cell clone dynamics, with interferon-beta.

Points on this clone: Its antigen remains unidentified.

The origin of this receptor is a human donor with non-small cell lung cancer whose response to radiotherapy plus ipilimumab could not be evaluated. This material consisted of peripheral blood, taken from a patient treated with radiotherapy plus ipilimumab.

The DNA for the CDR3 is TGTGCCAGCAGTGGGGACAGGGGCAATGAGCAGTTCTTC. It specifies CASSGDRGNEQFF. The chain employs TRBV6-6 and TRBJ2-1, with 10 bases identical to TRBD1. Germline V CDR1 and CDR2: MNHNY, SVGAGI (reference sequence). The CDR3 has 13 amino acids. V was clipped by 5 bases and J by 6 bases; unmatched bases: 1.